This T cell receptor beta chain was captured in a study of CD8+CD57+ T cells in acquired aplastic anemia. Study-wide context: DNA recovered from sorted CD4+ and CD8+ cells had a mean of approximately 3 ug.

Germline loops: CDR1 WSHSY, CDR2 SAAADI. The CDR3 is 14 residues long. V was pared by 10 bases and J by 2 bases, with 7 bases of the junction left unmatched. Whole-study findings and limits: Patients had approximately 29 CD8+ CDR3 sequences in common with controls (the shared set). Between the patient and control groups, CD8+ Simpson's diversity did not differ significantly.

About this clonotype itself: What it binds is not known.

Genomic DNA provided the template from which TCR beta VDJ and CDR3 profiles were obtained. TCRdb redid the calling of the reads with MiXCR, one entry per CDR3 protein. Among approximately 180,000 distinct CDR3 sequences, under 55% were seen once, and the ten largest hold approximately 1%. Patients selected for sequencing had displayed CD8+CD57+ cell expansion by flow cytometry. Patients had not yet gotten any therapy when their blood was taken for sampling. The chain combines TRBV10-2 with TRBJ1-1; TRBD1 matches 10 bases. This receptor was taken from a human donor with aplastic anemia. Sequenced: sorted CD4+, CD8+, or CD8+CD57+ T cells (not recorded which) from PBMCs. The CDR3 loop reads CATSGTGVNTEAFF. CDR3 DNA: TGCGCCACCTCCGGGACAGGGGTTAACACTGAAGCTTTCTTT.